This T cell receptor beta chain was captured in a study of OX40 agonist ivuxolimab in advanced cancers. General study findings and limits: Part of the nonresponder group also had normalized T-cell clonal expansion that was low.

The V and J ends lost 2 bases and 2 bases respectively, with 15 bases between them. Germline assignment: CDR1 ENHRY and CDR2 SYGVKD. The CDR3 is 16 residues long. On this clone: What it recognizes is unknown.

No patient had autoimmune disease or received systemic immunosuppression. Profiling relied on immunoSEQ multiplex PCR, and the TCRdb table lists in-frame clones only, not all of them. The sample lists roughly 87,000 clones; around 90% were seen once. The sample here was CD4+ or CD8+ T cells sorted from blood, taken in a trial of the OX40 agonist ivuxolimab. This sequence joins TRBV10-3 and TRBJ1-2; tentative D call: TRBD1 (5 bases). The sequence was obtained from an adult with an advanced solid tumor such as melanoma, head and neck, liver or kidney cancer. The CDR3: CAISEHPAGTNYGYTF. In DNA form, the CDR3 reads TGTGCCATCAGTGAGCATCCCGCAGGGACCAACTATGGCTACACCTTC.